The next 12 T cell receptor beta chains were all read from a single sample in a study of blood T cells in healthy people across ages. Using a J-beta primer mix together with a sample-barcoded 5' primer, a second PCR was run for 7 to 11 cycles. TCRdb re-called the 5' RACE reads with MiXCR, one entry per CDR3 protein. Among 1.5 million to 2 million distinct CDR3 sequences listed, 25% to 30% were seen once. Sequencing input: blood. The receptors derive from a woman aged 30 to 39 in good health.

In DNA, the CDR3 is TGTGCCAGCAGTTTCACTGGCGTGGGAGTAGATGAGCAGTTCTTC. Protein sequence: CASSFTGVGVDEQFF. This rearrangement joins TRBV12-3 or TRBV12-4 to TRBJ2-1; maybe TRBD2 (5 bases). The germline V and J ends were trimmed by 3 bases and 8 bases, with 17 bases remaining between them. CDR3 length equals 15 residues.

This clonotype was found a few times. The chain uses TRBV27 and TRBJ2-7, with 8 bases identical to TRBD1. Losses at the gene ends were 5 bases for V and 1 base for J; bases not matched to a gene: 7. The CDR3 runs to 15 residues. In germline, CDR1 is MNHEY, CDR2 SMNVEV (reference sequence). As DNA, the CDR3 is TGTGCCAGCAGTCCATGGGACAGGAGTTCCTACGAGCAGTACTTC. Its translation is CASSPWDRSSYEQYF.

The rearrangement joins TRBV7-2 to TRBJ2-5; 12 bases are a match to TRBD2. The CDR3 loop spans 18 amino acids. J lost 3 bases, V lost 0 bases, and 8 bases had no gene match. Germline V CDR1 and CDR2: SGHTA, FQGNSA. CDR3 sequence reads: CASSLAPTSGGGKETQYF. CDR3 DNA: TGTGCCAGCAGCTTAGCCCCGACTAGCGGGGGAGGGAAAGAGACCCAGTACTTC.

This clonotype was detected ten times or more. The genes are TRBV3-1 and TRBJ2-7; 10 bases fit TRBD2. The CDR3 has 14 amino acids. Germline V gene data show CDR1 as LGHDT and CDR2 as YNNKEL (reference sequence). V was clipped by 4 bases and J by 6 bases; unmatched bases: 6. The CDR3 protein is CASSPAGGFAEQYF. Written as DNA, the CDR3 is TGTGCCAGCAGCCCAGCGGGGGGGTTCGCCGAGCAGTACTTC.

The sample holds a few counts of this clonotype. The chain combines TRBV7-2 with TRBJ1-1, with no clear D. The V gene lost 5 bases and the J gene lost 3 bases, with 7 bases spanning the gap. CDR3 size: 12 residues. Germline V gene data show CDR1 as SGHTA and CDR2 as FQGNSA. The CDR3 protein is CASSPLYTEAFF. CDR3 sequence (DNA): TGTGCCAGCAGCCCACTTTACACTGAAGCTTTCTTT.

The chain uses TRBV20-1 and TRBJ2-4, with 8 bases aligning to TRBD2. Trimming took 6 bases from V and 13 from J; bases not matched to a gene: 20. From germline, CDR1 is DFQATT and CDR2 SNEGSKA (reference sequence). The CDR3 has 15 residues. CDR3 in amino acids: CSASGGSGIGYEQYF. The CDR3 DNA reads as TGCAGTGCCAGCGGGGGTTCCGGGATTGGGTATGAGCAGTACTTC.

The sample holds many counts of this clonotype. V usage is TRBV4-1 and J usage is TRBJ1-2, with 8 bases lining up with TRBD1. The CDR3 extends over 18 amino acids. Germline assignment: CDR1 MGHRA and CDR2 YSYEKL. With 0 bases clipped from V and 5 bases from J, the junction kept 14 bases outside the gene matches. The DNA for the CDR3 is TGCGCCAGCAGCCAAGATCTGAGGGGGACAGGCGAGCTATATGGCTACACCTTC. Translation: CASSQDLRGTGELYGYTF.

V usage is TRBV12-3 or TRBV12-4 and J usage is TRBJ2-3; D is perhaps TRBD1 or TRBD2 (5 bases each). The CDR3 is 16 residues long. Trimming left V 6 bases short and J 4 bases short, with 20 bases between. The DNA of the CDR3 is TGTGCCAGCAGCCCCCATAGCTCCGGGGCGGCAGATACGCAGTATTTT. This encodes CASSPHSSGAADTQYF.

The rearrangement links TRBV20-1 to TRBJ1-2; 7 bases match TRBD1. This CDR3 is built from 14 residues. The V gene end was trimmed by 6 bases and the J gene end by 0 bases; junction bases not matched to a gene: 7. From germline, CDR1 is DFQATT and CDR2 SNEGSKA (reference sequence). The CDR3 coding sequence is TGCAGTGCCGCTACAGGGGAGGCTAACTATGGCTACACCTTC. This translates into CSAATGEANYGYTF.

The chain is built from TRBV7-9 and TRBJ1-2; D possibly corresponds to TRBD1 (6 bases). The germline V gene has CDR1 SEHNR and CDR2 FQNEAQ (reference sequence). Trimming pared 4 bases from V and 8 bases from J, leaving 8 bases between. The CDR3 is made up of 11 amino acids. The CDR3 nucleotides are TGTGCCAGCAGCTGGGGGGCGGGCTACACCTTC. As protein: CASSWGAGYTF.

The DNA for the CDR3 is TGTGCCAGCAGTTACTCCTCCGGACAGGGGGAAGCTTTCTTT. Amino acids: CASSYSSGQGEAFF. This chain links TRBV6-5 with TRBJ1-1, with 9 bases identical to TRBD1. The trim removed 0 bases at V and 8 bases at J, leaving 4 bases unmatched. Per germline, CDR1 MNHEY and CDR2 SVGAGI. CDR3 length equals 14 residues.

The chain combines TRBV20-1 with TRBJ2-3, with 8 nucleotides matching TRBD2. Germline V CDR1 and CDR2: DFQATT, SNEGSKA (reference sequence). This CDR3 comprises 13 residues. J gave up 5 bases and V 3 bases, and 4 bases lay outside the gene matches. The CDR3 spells CSASRGGGDTQYF. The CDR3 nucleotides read TGCAGTGCTAGCCGGGGGGGTGGAGATACGCAGTATTTT.